The present entry profiles one TCR beta chain with its context. Antigen: not known. Profiling relied on immunoSEQ multiplex PCR, and the TCRdb table lists in-frame clones only, not all of them. The sample contains some 90,000 clones, about nine tenths of which appear only once. This record belongs to a study of OX40 agonist ivuxolimab in advanced cancers. Whole-study results and caveats: People who partly responded at 0.1-3.0 mg/kg had some of the least clonal expansion seen.

The V gene end was trimmed by 6 bases and the J gene end by 2 bases; junction bases not matched to a gene: 1. From germline, CDR1 is KGHSH and CDR2 LQKENI. The CDR3 consists of 15 residues. The chain links TRBV18 to TRBJ2-1, with 13 bases aligning to TRBD2. Sequences were derived from CD4+ or CD8+ T cells sorted from blood, sampled in a trial of the OX40 agonist ivuxolimab. This clonotype originated in an adult with an advanced solid tumor such as melanoma, head and neck, liver or kidney cancer. The CDR3 DNA is TGTGCCAGCTCTGGGACTAGCGGGACCTACAATGAGCAGTTCTTC. Translating gives CASSGTSGTYNEQFF.